Described below is a single T cell receptor (beta chain) sequence and its context. As yet, its antigen is unknown. The V segment lost 3 bases and the J segment 2 bases; nucleotides outside the gene matches: 7. The CDR3 extends over 16 amino acids. CDR1 is SGHKS and CDR2 is YYEKEE in the germline V gene (reference sequence). The protocol was immunoSEQ multiplex PCR, while the TCRdb copy is restricted to in-frame clones and leaves out a portion. This table holds almost 20,000 clones, 70% to 75% found once. This record belongs to a study of CD4 T cells in relation to SARS-CoV-2 and coronaviruses. The wider study: After nine to eleven days of antigen culture, PBMC TCR beta CDR3s were sequenced. Controls used an HIV-1 Nef peptide pool or no peptide.

Whole-study results and caveats: SARS-CoV-2-driven expansion was significantly weaker in crossreactive than monoreactive clones.

Before the COVID-19 pandemic, during about 2011-2019, CD4+ T cells were taken from unexposed donors. After about ten days of culture, CD4+ T cells were isolated. Testing used SARS-CoV-2 S/N and four cold-coronavirus spikes on unexposed-donor CD4+ T cells, cells permitting. The sample comprised CD4+ T cells from PBMCs, cultured in vitro. The TCR comes from a human donor in good health. The chain links TRBV5-5 to TRBJ1-3, with TRBD1 matching 8 bases. The chain's CDR3 is CASSSRQGPPGNTIYF. DNA of the CDR3: TGTGCCAGCAGCTCTCGACAGGGGCCCCCTGGAAACACCATATATTTT.